The clone carrying this T cell receptor beta chain appeared a few times. This CDR3 spans 15 amino acids. Germline V CDR1 and CDR2: DFQATT, SNEGSKA (reference sequence). The trim removed 1 base at V and 4 bases at J, leaving 5 bases unmatched. TCRdb reanalysed the RT-PCR reads using MiXCR and keeps one entry per CDR3 protein. This table holds 550,000 to 750,000 distinct CDR3 sequences, 14% found once. The TCR originated in a female donor in good health, serving as a healthy control. The chain recombines TRBV20-1 with TRBJ1-2; 11 nucleotides match TRBD1. The specimen sequenced was memory CD4+ T cells from blood. The CDR3, as DNA: TGCAGTGCTAGAGGGGGACAGGGGGGCTCCTATGGCTACACCTTC. Its translation is CSARGGQGGSYGYTF.